Following are 21 T cell receptor beta chains from one sample sequenced in a study of shared clonotypes between healthy human individuals. Data came from immunoSEQ multiplex PCR; TCRdb stores just in-frame clones and leaves some out. The sample includes 950,000 to 1,300,000 clones, around 74% of them seen just once. The sequencing sample was made of memory CD4+ T cells sorted from blood. Indicated subset: CD45RA-negative fraction. All receptors come from a man aged 18 to 30 in good health.

Ten or more counts support this clone. The chain links TRBV28 to TRBJ2-3; 9 bases line up with TRBD2. The V and J ends lost 6 bases and 5 bases, in that order; junction bases with no gene match: 6. The CDR3 sequence is 14 residues long. Germline V gives CDR1 MDHEN, CDR2 SYDVKM. The CDR3, as DNA: TGTGCCAGCAGCACTAGCGGGCGGGGAGATACGCAGTATTTT. This gives the protein CASSTSGRGDTQYF. Combining the CDR3 with reference TRBV28 and TRBJ2-3 gives the whole variable domain DVKVTQSSRYLVKRTGEKVFLECVQDMDHENMFWYRQDPGLGLRLIYFSYDVKMKEKGDIPEGYSVSREKKERFSLILESASTNQTSMYLCASSTSGRGDTQYFGPGTRLTVL.

This clone was counted once. The chain recombines TRBV5-8 with TRBJ2-7, with D maybe TRBD2 (7 bases). The CDR3 is 15 residues long. From germline, CDR1 is SGHTS and CDR2 YDEGEE. V was shortened by 4 bases and J by 12 bases, with 26 bases between the two germline ends. Here the CDR3 reads CASSPVGGASTRLYF. The CDR3 region has the DNA TGTGCCAGCAGCCCGGTAGGGGGGGCCAGTACCAGATTGTACTTC.

The chain combines TRBV7-9 with TRBJ1-4; a weak D match, TRBD1 (5 bases). The V and J ends lost 5 bases and 0 bases respectively, with 13 bases between them. The CDR3 is 16 amino acids. Per the germline V gene, CDR1 is SEHNR and CDR2 is FQNEAQ (reference sequence). This chain's CDR3 is CASSPRGAATNEKLFF. CDR3 in DNA: TGTGCCAGCAGCCCTCGAGGGGCTGCAACTAATGAAAAACTGTTTTTT.

The chain carries TRBV30 and TRBJ2-5; D ambiguous. Near its end, the DNA agrees better with TRBJ2-7, so the J call may be wrong. The CDR3 sequence is 13 residues long. CDR1 is GTSNPN and CDR2 is SVGIG in the germline V gene (reference sequence). In DNA form, the CDR3 reads TGTGCCTGGAGCCCTGGATACAGAGACGAGCAGTACTTC. Protein product: CAWSPGYRDEQYF.

The CDR3 here is CASSSRTSGSNEQFF. The CDR3 DNA is TGTGCCAGCAGCTCGAGGACTAGCGGGAGTAATGAGCAGTTCTTC. The V gene is TRBV5-4, the J gene TRBJ2-1; TRBD2 matches 13 bases. The CDR3 is 15 amino acids. V lost 3 bases, J lost 7 bases, and 4 bases stayed unmatched. The V gene's germline CDR1 is SGHNT and CDR2 YYREEE (reference sequence).

This chain connects TRBV25-1 to TRBJ2-7, with no clear D. The CDR3 has 12 amino acids. CDR1 MGHDK and CDR2 SYGVNS come from the germline V gene. With 0 bases removed from V and 4 bases from J, the gap between germline ends came to 4 bases. Here the CDR3 reads CASSEYTYEQYF. CDR3 coding DNA: TGTGCCAGCAGTGAATATACTTACGAGCAGTACTTC.

The chain carries TRBV5-6 and TRBJ1-1; D is unclear. Per the germline V gene, CDR1 is SGHDT and CDR2 is YYEEEE. V was trimmed by 4 bases and J by 1 base, leaving 8 bases between them. This CDR3 contains 13 residues. The CDR3 loop reads CASSLPGNTEAFF. The CDR3 nucleotides are TGTGCCAGCAGCCTACCGGGGAACACTGAAGCTTTCTTT.

The rearrangement uses TRBV5-7 and TRBJ1-5; 12 bases align to TRBD1. TRBV5-7 counts as an open reading frame of uncertain function. V lost 4 bases and J lost 7; bases outside the gene matches: 9. The CDR3 is 16 residues long. The CDR3 spells CASSTKTGQGAQPQHF. CDR3 sequence (DNA): TGTGCCAGCAGCACCAAAACGGGACAGGGGGCACAGCCCCAGCATTTT.

This chain links TRBV5-1 with TRBJ1-2; 9 bases align to TRBD1. The CDR3 spans 15 residues. Germline-derived CDR1 and CDR2 are SGHRS and YFSETQ. The J segment lost 3 bases and the V segment lost 4 bases, leaving 7 bases of the junction unmatched. CDR3: CASSPGQGADYGYTF. CDR3 coding DNA: TGCGCCAGCAGCCCGGGACAGGGAGCGGACTATGGCTACACCTTC.

The chain combines TRBV11-3 with TRBJ2-2; D remains unclear. V lost 5 bases to trimming and J lost 2 bases, with 6 bases between them. The CDR3 spans 13 residues. Germline CDR1 is SGHNT and CDR2 is YENEEA. The CDR3 reads CASSRDNTGELFF. The DNA for the CDR3 is TGTGCCAGCAGCAGAGACAACACCGGGGAGCTGTTTTTT. Combining the CDR3 with reference TRBV11-3 and TRBJ2-2 gives the whole variable domain EAGVVQSPRYKIIEKKQPVAFWCNPISGHNTLYWYLQNLGQGPELLIRYENEEAVDDSQLPKDRFSAERLKGVDSTLKIQPAELGDSAVYLCASSRDNTGELFFGEGSRLTVL.

The chain recombines TRBV5-6 with TRBJ2-6, with 8 bases that match TRBD1. J gave up 1 base and V 3 bases, and 9 bases lay outside the gene matches. This CDR3 has 18 residues. The germline V gene encodes CDR1 SGHDT and CDR2 YYEEEE. As DNA, the CDR3 is TGTGCCAGCAGCTCCCCGGGGACAGGTCGTTCTGGGGCCAACGTCCTGACTTTC. Residues: CASSSPGTGRSGANVLTF.

V and J are TRBV19 and TRBJ1-1; D is possibly TRBD1 (5 bases). Trimming shortened V by 6 bases and J by 1 base, and 9 bases separated the two germline ends. This CDR3 comprises 13 residues. Per germline, CDR1 LNHDA and CDR2 SQIVND (reference sequence). The CDR3 reads CASRGRENTEAFF. DNA of the CDR3: TGTGCCAGTAGGGGCAGGGAGAACACTGAAGCTTTCTTT. Full variable domain (remainder filled in from reference TRBV19 and TRBJ1-1): DGGITQSPKYLFRKEGQNVTLSCEQNLNHDAMYWYRQDPGQGLRLIYYSQIVNDFQKGDIAEGYSVSREKKESFPLTVTSAQKNPTAFYLCASRGRENTEAFFGQGTRLTVV.

Only one count was recorded for this clone. The chain combines TRBV30 with TRBJ1-1; 9 nucleotides align to TRBD1. This CDR3 comprises 13 residues. Germline CDR1 reads GTSNPN; CDR2 reads SVGIG (reference sequence). V shed 5 bases and J 0 bases; nucleotides not matched to a gene: 1. The chain's CDR3 is CAWGTGLNTEAFF. The CDR3 DNA reads TGTGCCTGGGGGACAGGGTTGAACACTGAAGCTTTCTTT. Supplemented by reference TRBV30 and TRBJ1-1, the full variable domain reads SQTIHQWPATLVQPVGSPLSLECTVEGTSNPNLYWYRQAAGRGLQLLFYSVGIGQISSEVPQNLSASRPQDRQFILSSKKLLLSDSGFYLCAWGTGLNTEAFFGQGTRLTVV.

This chain uses TRBV4-1 with TRBJ2-7; D remains ambiguous. Germline-derived CDR1 and CDR2 are MGHRA and YSYEKL. The CDR3 has 15 residues. V lost 1 base and J lost 3, with 13 bases in between. CDR3 region: CASSQVVTTDYEQYF. As DNA, the CDR3 is TGCGCCAGCAGCCAAGTAGTGACCACAGACTACGAGCAGTACTTC.

This clone showed up just a few times. Other DNA sequences within the sample encode an identical CDR3. The chain couples TRBV11-3 to TRBJ2-1; unclear D gene. Germline CDR1 SGHNT, CDR2 YENEEA. V lost 0 bases to trimming and J lost 6 bases, with 0 bases between them. This CDR3 region has 11 residues. CDR3 region: CASSLDNEQFF. CDR3 coding DNA: TGTGCCAGCAGCTTAGACAATGAGCAGTTCTTC.

Only a few counts were recorded for this clone. This rearrangement joins TRBV28 to TRBJ1-2; 9 positions agree with TRBD1. Unmatched junction bases numbered 7, after V lost 1 base and J lost 7 bases. CDR3 size: 15 residues. Germline loops: CDR1 MDHEN, CDR2 SYDVKM. Here the CDR3 DNA reads TGTGCCAGCAGTTTATTTGCCGGGACAGGGTTTGGCTACACCTTC. The encoded protein is CASSLFAGTGFGYTF.

The rearrangement joins TRBV30 to TRBJ1-4, with D maybe TRBD1 (6 bases). The CDR3 is 14 amino acids. V lost 1 base to trimming and J lost 8 bases, with 14 bases between them. CDR1 GTSNPN and CDR2 SVGIG come from the germline V gene (reference sequence). Here the CDR3 reads CAWSDRDILEKLFF. The CDR3 DNA reads as TGTGCCTGGAGTGACCGGGACATACTAGAAAAACTGTTTTTT.

The chain employs TRBV10-3 and TRBJ2-3; D unresolved. Germline V gives CDR1 ENHRY, CDR2 SYGVKD. There are 13 residues in the CDR3. V gave up 0 bases and J gave up 9 bases, with 10 bases separating them. The CDR3 DNA sequence: TGTGCCATCAGTGAGTCCTCACCCAAGACGCAGTATTTT. As protein: CAISESSPKTQYF.

The chain carries TRBV5-4 and TRBJ2-2; 7 positions agree with TRBD1. V lost 5 bases and J lost 4; bases outside the gene matches: 11. The CDR3 sequence is 16 residues long. Germline V gene sequence: CDR1 SGHNT, CDR2 YYREEE (reference sequence). CDR3 region: CASRKQGDSSTGELFF. In nucleotides, the CDR3 is TGTGCCAGCAGAAAGCAGGGGGATTCATCCACCGGGGAGCTGTTTTTT.

The CDR3: CASQGTGELFF. The CDR3 bases are TGTGCCAGCCAGGGCACCGGGGAGCTGTTTTTT. The chain recombines TRBV28 with TRBJ2-2; D is perhaps TRBD1 (5 bases). This CDR3 has 11 residues. Trimming shortened V by 8 bases and J by 4 bases, and 5 bases separated the two germline ends. Germline V gives CDR1 MDHEN, CDR2 SYDVKM.

This clone was detected only a few times. The chain recombines TRBV2 with TRBJ2-3; D tentatively reads TRBD1 or TRBD2 (5 bases each). Germline CDR1 and CDR2: SNHLY and FYNNEI. This CDR3 spans 14 amino acids. V lost 3 bases and J lost 6, with 13 bases in between. The CDR3 coding sequence is TGTGCCAGCAGTGATGGGGGTCCTATGGATACGCAGTATTTT. It yields the protein CASSDGGPMDTQYF.